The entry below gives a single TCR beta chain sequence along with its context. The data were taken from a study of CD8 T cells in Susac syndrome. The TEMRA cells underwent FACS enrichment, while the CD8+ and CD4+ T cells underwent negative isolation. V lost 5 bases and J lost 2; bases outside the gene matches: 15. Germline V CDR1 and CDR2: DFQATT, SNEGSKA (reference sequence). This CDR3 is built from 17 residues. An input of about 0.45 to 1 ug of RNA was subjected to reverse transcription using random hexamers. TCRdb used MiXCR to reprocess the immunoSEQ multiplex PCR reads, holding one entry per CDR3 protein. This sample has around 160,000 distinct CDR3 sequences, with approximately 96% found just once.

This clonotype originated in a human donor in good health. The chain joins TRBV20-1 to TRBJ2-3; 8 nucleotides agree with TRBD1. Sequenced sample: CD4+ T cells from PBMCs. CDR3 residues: CSAQLAWTGLFTDTQYF. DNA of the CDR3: TGCAGTGCTCAGCTAGCCTGGACAGGGCTATTCACAGATACGCAGTATTTT.